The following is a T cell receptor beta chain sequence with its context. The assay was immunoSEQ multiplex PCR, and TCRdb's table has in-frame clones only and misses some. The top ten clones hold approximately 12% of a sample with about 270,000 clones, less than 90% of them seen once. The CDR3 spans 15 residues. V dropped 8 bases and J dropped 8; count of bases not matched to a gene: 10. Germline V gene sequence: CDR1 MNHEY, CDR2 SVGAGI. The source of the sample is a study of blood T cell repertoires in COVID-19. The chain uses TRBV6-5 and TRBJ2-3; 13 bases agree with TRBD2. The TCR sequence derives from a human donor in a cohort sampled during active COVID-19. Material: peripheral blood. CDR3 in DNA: TGTGCCAGCTCCAAAAGGGGACTAGCGGGATTTACGCAGTATTTT. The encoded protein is CASSKRGLAGFTQYF.